This T cell receptor beta chain was recorded in a study of blood T cell repertoires in COVID-19. The CDR3 is 15 residues long. Deletions cut 4 bases from V and 4 bases from J, with 15 bases between. The germline V gene has CDR1 SGDLS and CDR2 YYNGEE. Some clones are missing from TCRdb's copy, which holds only in-frame ones; the method was immunoSEQ multiplex PCR. The table shows about 210,000 clones, with 84% occurring only once. Input material: peripheral blood. The chain uses TRBV9 and TRBJ1-3, with D possibly being TRBD1 (5 bases). This receptor was identified in a man aged 45-65 years with active or convalescent COVID-19. CDR3 sequence (DNA): TGTGCCAGCAGCCCCCGGGGGTGGGGCGGAAACACCATATATTTT. Residues: CASSPRGWGGNTIYF.